The present entry profiles one T cell receptor beta chain with its context. This entry is derived from a study of blood T cell repertoires in COVID-19. Study context: There were acute and convalescent COVID-19 samples, and they came from the United States, Italy and Spain.

Under the authors' procedure: Reference gene primers were amplified, and this amplification served to estimate nucleated cell counts. The protocol was immunoSEQ multiplex PCR, while the TCRdb copy is restricted to in-frame clones and leaves out a portion. V, J and clone size reflect that table, while D and trimming were determined from the DNA. The sample shows 150,000 or so clones, about four fifths of them seen only once. This CDR3 spans 16 amino acids. Germline loops: CDR1 MNHEY, CDR2 SMNVEV (reference sequence). Between the trimmed V and J ends, which lost 4 bases and 2 bases, there was a span of 18 bases.

The J gene is TRBJ2-7, the V gene TRBV27; the D gene is possibly TRBD1 (6 bases). The source of this sequence is a human donor in a cohort sampled during active COVID-19. Sequenced input: peripheral blood. DNA for the CDR3: TGTGCCAGCAGTTCAGGGTCCAGGGGTTCACCCTACGAGCAGTACTTC. It codes for CASSSGSRGSPYEQYF.